This T cell receptor beta chain was obtained from a study of cytomegalovirus exposure and HLA in healthy donors (dated by TCRdb to about 2017). Describing the broader study: An earlier analysis of approximately 600 of the donors reported roughly 270 Gb of sequence data and about 100 million unique TCR beta sequences from about 200 million T cells. All discovery cohort repertoires had been generated using a single sequencing platform. The study was designed to test whether signatures of past pathogen exposure could be identified by cataloging public T cell receptors. Along with the roughly 670-subject first cohort, a separate validation cohort of some 130 different subjects was used. A later analysis re-examined previously published TCR beta repertoires from more than 650 donors and added high-resolution HLA genotyping to investigate patterns of TCR occurrence. The number of typed donors differed by locus: about 620-630 for A, B, C, DRB1 and DQB1; approximately 530 for DQA1; around 610 for DPA1; and roughly 470 for DPB1. HLA typing included class I and class II loci at four-digit resolution. Around 320 gigabases of sequencing data and tens of millions of unique TCR sequences were included in an early release covering around 600 HLA-typed donors. The genetic ancestry cluster associated with self-reported Caucasian donors included 80% to 90% of the roughly 360 genotyped donors. To decide whether each TCR beta V gene segment behaved as functional or pseudogenic, an earlier analysis of approximately 620 of the donors relied on high-throughput TCR beta sequencing. Donor age, sex, ethnicity and CMV serostatus were collected together with the repertoire data. In the later analysis, no new phenotypic data were used to find candidate immune exposures; instead, reliance was placed on TCR beta sequences and their occurrence across donors. Because of strong linkage in the cohort, roughly 5 DR-DQ haplotypes were treated as single units for association and clustering. Among about 390 genotyped donors of the cohort, an average of roughly 240,000 unique TCR beta nucleotide sequences were sequenced per donor, 15% to 20% of them non-productive. A later genetic analysis used genome-wide SNP genotypes for about 65% of the roughly 700 donors, treating that subset as a discovery cohort. High-throughput TCR immunosequencing, statistical association of individual TCRs with disease status, and machine learning were combined to predict cytomegalovirus infection status. The study profiled the T cell repertoires of hundreds of subjects by immunosequencing and related them to cytomegalovirus serostatus. Overall results and qualifications from the work: In an earlier analysis of roughly 500 of the donors, most TCR beta V segments appeared in productive rearrangements about 87% or about 30% of the time, broadly matching IMGT annotations. The 87-base-pair reads could not distinguish some IMGT-functional V segments, including TRBV6-2 and TRBV6-3, so those segments were excluded. In a later analysis, HLA-associated TCR beta chains showed more clonal expansion and lower generation probabilities than non-associated chains that were equally common. Roughly uniform sequencing depth across donors was assumed in presence/absence analyses, although this assumption may not hold. A cluster of highly shared sequence variants was judged likely to represent a technical artifact of the sequencing pipeline. According to a later analysis, most CMV-associated TCR beta chains appeared to be HLA-restricted, and the HLA associations seemed to be driven largely by CMV exposure. A later analysis associated 16,951 TCR beta sequences with specific HLA alleles at a false discovery rate of 0.05. A total of 150 to 200 TCR beta chains were listed by the study as associated with cytomegalovirus. Immune exposure information for the cohort was limited to CMV serostatus. Correlated functional status among segregating V segments might be attributable to linkage disequilibrium, but an unknown experimental factor could not be ruled out. Three of the identified cytomegalovirus-associated TCR beta chains were confirmed in vitro to be specific for cytomegalovirus antigens. Assigning TCR associations to individual alleles was difficult when HLA alleles, especially DR and DQ, strongly co-occurred. Because counts were too low, roughly 18 rarely observed V segments, including chromosome 9 orphons, were left out of the earlier analysis of approximately 500 of the donors. According to a later genetic analysis, donors in an Asian-associated ancestry cluster had fewer N-insertions in productive TCRs than the approximately 700-donor mean. Only TCR beta chains were sequenced in this cohort, and the absence of alpha or paired-chain data limited detectable features. According to the authors, the approach could potentially be generalized to other disease states and immunological phenotypes. According to a later analysis, parvovirus B19, influenza, CMV and Epstein-Barr virus appeared linked to several top co-occurrence clusters. In both the original and validation cohorts, the classifier was reported to diagnose cytomegalovirus status with high specificity and sensitivity. In a later analysis, TCR association rates were found to vary across HLA loci, with the most associated TCRs seen for DRB1 alleles and the fewest for HLA-C alleles. An association between a missense DCLRE1C variant and V-gene and J-gene trimming of TCR beta chains was found in a later genetic analysis and replicated in an independent cohort. While some public TCRs were present in many individuals, most TCR sequences turned up only very rarely across donors. Because some donors lacked HLA typing at each locus, the association tests relied only on the typed subset. A further reported finding was that TCR beta sequences accurately predicted the HLA-A and HLA-B alleles for most subjects in the first cohort.

This clone was detected only a few times. Its antigen is still unknown. Within one base of it there is no much larger clone, and no base qualities were kept. The library came from the immunoSEQ multiplex PCR assay. For the multiplex PCR, a mixture combining 60 forward primers for TCR Vbeta segments and 13 reverse primers for TCR Jbeta segments was used. A multiplex PCR assay on genomic DNA amplified the CDR3 region of rearranged TCR beta genes. The amplified TCR beta libraries were sequenced on the Illumina HiSeq System as 87-base-pair reads. As for the original processing: In a later analysis, tens of millions of unique TCR beta chains were counted across the 650 to 750 repertoires, and roughly 9.9 million of these chains were shared by at least two donors. Raw reads were error-corrected and collapsed into unique sequences with a nearest-neighbor algorithm that merged closely related sequences to remove PCR and sequencing errors. To assign V, D and J gene segments, CDR3 sequences were aligned to IMGT reference sequences. For a sequence to be retained, a match of at least six nucleotides was required to both a V gene segment and a J gene segment. Rearrangements were called productive when the CDR3 lacked stop codons and stayed in frame with V and J; all others were non-productive. Following IMGT convention, CDR3 was defined as the stretch from the second conserved V-encoded cysteine to the conserved J-encoded phenylalanine. Sequences without an unambiguous match to a single V gene segment were excluded from the earlier analysis of over 500 of the donors. In an earlier analysis of around 590 of the donors, a V segment was called functional when productive rearrangements were above 56.7%, and segregating when the standard deviation between donors exceeded 5%. A statistical classification framework was built to diagnose cytomegalovirus status from the catalog of TCR beta chain sequences. In a later analysis, V and J genes were assigned by comparing TCR nucleotide sequences against IMGT/GENE-DB human TR gene sequences. In a later analysis, CDR3 sequences and most-parsimonious VDJ recombination scenarios were assigned using the TCRdist pipeline. A later analysis defined each TCR beta chain by its CDR3 amino acid sequence plus V-gene family, and excluded reads lacking a unique V-gene family. To address suspected cross-contamination and a sequencing artifact, a later analysis removed 592 highly shared, low-generation-probability nucleotide sequences. In a later analysis, a clonal expansion index for each public chain was calculated from normalized within-repertoire ranks of inferred template counts. In a later analysis, generation probabilities were computed with a VDJ recombination model fitted to out-of-frame rearrangements, and the resulting probabilities were checked against IGoR. In a later analysis, hypergeometric tests were used to score TCR-TCR, TCR-HLA and TCR-CMV co-occurrence, with a repertoire-size bias correction applied to TCR pairs. False discovery rates were estimated in a later analysis by permuting HLA or CMV assignments 20 times. In a later analysis, co-occurring TCRs were grouped using DBSCAN, and TCRdist sequence similarity was added for clustering within HLA-allele-positive subsets. Co-occurrence clustering excluded repertoires with fewer than 30,000 or more than 120,000 public chains, plus five with anomalous nucleotide sharing. The clones in this table, taken by TCRdb from immuneACCESS, are in-frame only. Not every clone is retained; where verified, under half of the shortfall comes from an unresolved V gene, and the cause of the rest is unknown. For V, J and clone size, that table is used; D and trimming come from the DNA. This sample is represented by 120,000 to 150,000 clones; around 78% of them were singletons. The ten largest clones take up roughly 1.7% of the sample.

The cysteine opens and the phenylalanine closes a CDR3 of 14 amino acids. Only CDR3 DNA is held: 42 bases, read in frame from base 1. A distance of 18 bases separates the germline ends of V and J, which lose 4 bases and 9 bases respectively. For CDR1 and CDR2, the germline V gene (reference sequence) lists SEHNR and FQNEAQ. The cohort consisted of hundreds of healthy bone marrow donors. At the time of sampling, every cohort member was nominally healthy, though immune exposures that went unrecorded were likely present. The donor tested CMV seronegative and was one of the 352 seronegative cohort members. Every donor gave a peripheral blood sample, and the peripheral blood mononuclear cells from that sample were used for TCR beta sequencing. Genomic DNA was extracted from the blood cell samples with the Qiagen DNeasy Blood Extraction Kit.

The sequenced sample consisted of PBMCs. The clonotype was recovered from a woman aged 18-35 years in good health and CMV-seronegative. The receptor chain draws on TRBV7-9 and TRBJ2-5; TRBD2 is perhaps the D gene, given 6 matching bases. CDR3 protein: CASSSGLDIGAQYF. The nucleotides read TGTGCCAGCAGCTCGGGACTGGATATTGGGGCCCAGTACTTC.